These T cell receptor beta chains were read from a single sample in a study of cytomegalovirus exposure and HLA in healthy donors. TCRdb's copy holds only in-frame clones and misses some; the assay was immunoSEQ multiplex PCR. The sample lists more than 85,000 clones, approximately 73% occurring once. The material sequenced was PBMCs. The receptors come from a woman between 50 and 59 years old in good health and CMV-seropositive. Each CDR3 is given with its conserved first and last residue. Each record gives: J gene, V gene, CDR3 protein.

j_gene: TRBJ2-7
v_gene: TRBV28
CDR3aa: CASRAQGPGYEQYF

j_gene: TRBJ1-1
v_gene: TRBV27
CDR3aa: CASARGGEYTEAFF

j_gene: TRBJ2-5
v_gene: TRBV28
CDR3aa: CASSLAGTGALETQYF

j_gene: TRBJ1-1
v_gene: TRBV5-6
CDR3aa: CASSPDRGYEAFF

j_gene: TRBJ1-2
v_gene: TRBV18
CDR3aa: CASSPPLRQSYGYTF

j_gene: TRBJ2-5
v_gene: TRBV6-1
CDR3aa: CASSTSRTGRETQYF

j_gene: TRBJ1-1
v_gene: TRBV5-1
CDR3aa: CASSSGGDTEAFF

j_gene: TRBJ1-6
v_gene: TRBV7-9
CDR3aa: CASSKGQGSTWPLHF

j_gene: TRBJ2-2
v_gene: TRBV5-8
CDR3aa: CASSRTSGDTGELFF

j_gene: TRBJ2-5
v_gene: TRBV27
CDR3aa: CASRVTSGSEETQYF